This entry describes one TCR beta chain. Its antigen remains unidentified. The record has no base qualities; no much larger clone is one base away. The data were taken from a study of yellow fever vaccine responses in identical twins (dated by TCRdb to 2017 to 2018). About the full investigation: Focusing on identical twins, the study followed the T cell clones that responded to the vaccine, and did so with precision.

Study-wide conclusions, independent of this receptor: The authors reported that the T cell response to vaccination in identical twins appeared partly convergent and partly personalized.

From the cysteine up to the phenylalanine, the CDR3 has a length of 14 residues. Of all the DNA, just the CDR3 is kept, 42 bases in frame from base 1. The germline V gene gives CDR1 as SGHRS and CDR2 as YFSETQ. V loses 2 bases at its end and J loses 6 bases; junction bases beyond the gene matches: 6. The library was obtained by RT-PCR. Data came from an Illumina HiSeq 2500. The public reads were reprocessed in TCRdb via fastp at Q25 and MiXCR, keeping in-frame beta chains. Here each entry gathers all rows of one CDR3 protein and keeps the most common genes and DNA. Counted in this sample were about 6,000 distinct CDR3 sequences; 65% to 70% of them appeared once. Roughly 4% of the sample is held by the ten biggest clonotypes.

The chain links TRBV5-1 with TRBJ1-1; a stretch of 8 junction bases matches TRBD1. The sample was T cells from blood (PBMCs), unsorted or a sorted subset (not recorded which), taken before or after yellow fever vaccination (not recorded which). The source of this sequence is a woman younger than 35 who received the yellow fever vaccine. Donor details come from another sample of the same person, matched by shared clones. The sequenced DNA is TGCGCCAGCAGCTTTGGTCAGGGGGCCGCTGAAGCTTTCTTT. This encodes CASSFGQGAAEAFF.